This TCR beta chain was obtained from a study of persistence of HIV-infected CD4 T cells. Cells were stimulated with CMV-infected fibroblast lysates at about 10 ug/mL. Memory cells lacking CD40L and CD69 with high CD45RO were sorted. Donors were HIV-1-infected adults who began suppressive ART during chronic infection. Study outcomes and limitations: Degenerate expanded CDR3beta sequences were enriched among CMV- and Gag-responding cells.

About this clone: What it binds is unknown.

CDR1 is ENHRY and CDR2 is SYGVKD in the germline V gene. Deletions cut 9 bases from V and 0 bases from J, with 11 bases between. The CDR3 extends over 13 amino acids. Sequencing used immunoSEQ version 4 in survey mode. Template was genomic DNA at 8 to 10 ng/uL, with up to roughly 1 ug used per sample. Sequencing was performed with immunoSEQ multiplex PCR; in TCRdb, only in-frame clones are kept and a portion is missing. This table has about 33,000 clones, 82% appearing once. This TCR derives from an adult woman with HIV who was CMV-seropositive. The chain recombines TRBV10-3 with TRBJ1-1; TRBD1 is a possible D gene (6 bases). The sample consisted of CD4+ T cells sorted from PBMCs after approximately 19-hour stimulation, taken from a patient who received antiretroviral therapy. As DNA, the CDR3 is TGTGCCATTAGGGAGGGGGTGAACACTGAAGCTTTCTTT. This gives the protein CAIREGVNTEAFF.